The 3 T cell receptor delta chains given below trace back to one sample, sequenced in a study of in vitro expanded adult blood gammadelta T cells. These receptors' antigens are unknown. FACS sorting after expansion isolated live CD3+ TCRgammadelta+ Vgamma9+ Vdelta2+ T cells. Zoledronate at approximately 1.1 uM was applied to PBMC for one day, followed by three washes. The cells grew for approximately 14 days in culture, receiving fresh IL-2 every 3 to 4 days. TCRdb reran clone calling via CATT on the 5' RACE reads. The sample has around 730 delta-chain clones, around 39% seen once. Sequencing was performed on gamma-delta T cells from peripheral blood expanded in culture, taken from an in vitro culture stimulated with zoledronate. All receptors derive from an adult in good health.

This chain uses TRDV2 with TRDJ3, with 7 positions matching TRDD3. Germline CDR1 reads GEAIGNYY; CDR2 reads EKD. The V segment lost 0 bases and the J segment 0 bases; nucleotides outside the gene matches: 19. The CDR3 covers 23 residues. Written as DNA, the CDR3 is TGTGCCTGTGACACCGGCGGCCTAGGAGTTCTGGGGGCCCACTCCTGGGACACCCGACAGATGTTTTTC. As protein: CACDTGGLGVLGAHSWDTRQMFF.

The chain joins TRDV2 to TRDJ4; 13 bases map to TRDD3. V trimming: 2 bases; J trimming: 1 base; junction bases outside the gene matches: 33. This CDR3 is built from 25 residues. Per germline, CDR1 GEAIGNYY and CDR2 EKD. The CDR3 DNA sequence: TGTGCCTGTGACAACTTACGTTCCCACCCCGGACTGGGGGATACGCACGACGGAGGCGTCAGACCCCTGATCTTT. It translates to CACDNLRSHPGLGDTHDGGVRPLIF.

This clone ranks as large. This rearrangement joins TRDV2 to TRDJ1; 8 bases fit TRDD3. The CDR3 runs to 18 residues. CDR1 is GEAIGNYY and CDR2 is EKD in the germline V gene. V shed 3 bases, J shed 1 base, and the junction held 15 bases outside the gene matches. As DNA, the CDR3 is TGTGCCTGTGACCCCGTAAGGAGTACTGGGGGCTCCACCGATAAACTCATCTTT. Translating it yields CACDPVRSTGGSTDKLIF.